A selection of T cell receptor beta chains follows, all from one sample in a study of T cells in narcolepsy. Clones were read by immunoSEQ multiplex PCR, and TCRdb kept only the in-frame ones, dropping some. There are roughly 34,000 clones in the sample; around 80% occur only once, and roughly 1.2% lies in the top ten. The sample comprised CD45RA- memory CD4+ T cells from PBMCs. The origin of the receptors is a human donor with narcolepsy. Both conserved end residues are part of each CDR3. Fields, in order: clone size, D gene, J gene, V gene, CDR3 DNA, CDR3 protein. The D gene is left open where the match is weak. A row's size may be missing; if present it is once, few, many or a size class.

clone_size: NA
d_call: NA
j_call: TRBJ1-2
v_call: TRBV6-5
cdr3_nt: TGTGCCAGCAGCTCCTCCGGGGGGCCGCAAGGCTACACCTTC
cdr3_aa: CASSSSGGPQGYTF

clone_size: NA
d_call: NA
j_call: TRBJ2-3
v_call: TRBV18
cdr3_nt: TGTGCCAGCTCATCAGGGAAAGCAGATACGCAGTATTTT
cdr3_aa: CASSSGKADTQYF

clone_size: NA
d_call: TRBD1
j_call: TRBJ1-2
v_call: TRBV6-6
cdr3_nt: TGTGCCAGCGGGGGGACAGGGATGAACTATGGCTACACCTTC
cdr3_aa: CASGGTGMNYGYTF

clone_size: NA
d_call: NA
j_call: TRBJ2-5
v_call: TRBV5-4
cdr3_nt: TGTGCCAGCAGCTTCAGAGGAGGGCCGGTTGCGAGAGAGACCCAGTACTTC
cdr3_aa: CASSFRGGPVARETQYF

clone_size: NA
d_call: NA
j_call: TRBJ1-1
v_call: TRBV7-9
cdr3_nt: TGTGCCAGCAGCTCTCCGGGAGTTTTTCAGACTGAAGCTTTCTTT
cdr3_aa: CASSSPGVFQTEAFF

clone_size: NA
d_call: TRBD1
j_call: TRBJ1-2
v_call: TRBV15
cdr3_nt: TGTGCCACCAGCAGAGGCGCCCAGGGGGCGTACGGCTACACCTTC
cdr3_aa: CATSRGAQGAYGYTF

clone_size: NA
d_call: NA
j_call: TRBJ2-2
v_call: TRBV2
cdr3_nt: TGTGCCAGCAGTGAAATACTGTACACCGGGGAGCTGTTTTTT
cdr3_aa: CASSEILYTGELFF

clone_size: NA
d_call: TRBD1
j_call: TRBJ1-1
v_call: TRBV2
cdr3_nt: TGTGCCAGCGGCGACAGGGTTCCAGGTGAAGCTTTCTTT
cdr3_aa: CASGDRVPGEAFF

clone_size: NA
d_call: TRBD1
j_call: TRBJ1-4
v_call: TRBV30
cdr3_nt: TGTGCCTGGAGCCTCGGACAGGGGCGAGTAGGTGGGGAAAAACTGTTTTTT
cdr3_aa: CAWSLGQGRVGGEKLFF

clone_size: NA
d_call: NA
j_call: TRBJ2-2
v_call: TRBV15
cdr3_nt: TGTGCCACCAGCTCGCGGACAGCGAACACCGGGGAGCTGTTTTTT
cdr3_aa: CATSSRTANTGELFF

clone_size: NA
d_call: TRBD1
j_call: TRBJ2-1
v_call: TRBV7-6
cdr3_nt: TGTGCCAGCAGCTTAAGGACAGGGGGCAACCAATACAATGAGCAGTTCTTC
cdr3_aa: CASSLRTGGNQYNEQFF

clone_size: NA
d_call: NA
j_call: TRBJ2-3
v_call: TRBV5-1
cdr3_nt: TGCGCCAGCAGCGGTGCGGGGGCAAGCACAGATACGCAGTATTTT
cdr3_aa: CASSGAGASTDTQYF

clone_size: NA
d_call: NA
j_call: TRBJ2-5
v_call: TRBV9
cdr3_nt: TGTGCCAGCAGCGTAGGGATGATGGCGGGTCAAGAGACCCAGTACTTC
cdr3_aa: CASSVGMMAGQETQYF

clone_size: NA
d_call: NA
j_call: TRBJ2-3
v_call: TRBV21-1
cdr3_nt: TGTGCCAGCAGTAGACAAGCGGTAACAGATACGCAGTATTTT
cdr3_aa: CASSRQAVTDTQYF

clone_size: few
d_call: NA
j_call: TRBJ2-3
v_call: TRBV27
cdr3_nt: TGTGCCAGCAGTTCTTTGGACTCCACAGATACGCAGTATTTT
cdr3_aa: CASSSLDSTDTQYF

clone_size: NA
d_call: TRBD2
j_call: TRBJ2-3
v_call: TRBV5-1
cdr3_nt: TGCGCCAGCAGCGGTTTAGCGGGGTACACAGATACGCAGTATTTT
cdr3_aa: CASSGLAGYTDTQYF

clone_size: NA
d_call: TRBD2
j_call: TRBJ2-7
v_call: TRBV11-1
cdr3_nt: TGTGCCAGCAGCATGACTAGCGGGGGGGCTAGCTCCTACGAGCAGTACTTC
cdr3_aa: CASSMTSGGASSYEQYF

clone_size: NA
d_call: NA
j_call: TRBJ1-2
v_call: TRBV28
cdr3_nt: TGTGCCAGCAGTTGGAAGGGGGGCTACACCTTC
cdr3_aa: CASSWKGGYTF

clone_size: NA
d_call: NA
j_call: TRBJ1-1
v_call: TRBV18
cdr3_nt: TGTGCCAGCTCACCAGCGTCCGGGAAAGCTTTCTTT
cdr3_aa: CASSPASGKAFF

clone_size: NA
d_call: NA
j_call: TRBJ1-1
v_call: TRBV18
cdr3_nt: TGTGCCAGCTCACAAAGGTCCGATCCTGAAGCTTTCTTT
cdr3_aa: CASSQRSDPEAFF